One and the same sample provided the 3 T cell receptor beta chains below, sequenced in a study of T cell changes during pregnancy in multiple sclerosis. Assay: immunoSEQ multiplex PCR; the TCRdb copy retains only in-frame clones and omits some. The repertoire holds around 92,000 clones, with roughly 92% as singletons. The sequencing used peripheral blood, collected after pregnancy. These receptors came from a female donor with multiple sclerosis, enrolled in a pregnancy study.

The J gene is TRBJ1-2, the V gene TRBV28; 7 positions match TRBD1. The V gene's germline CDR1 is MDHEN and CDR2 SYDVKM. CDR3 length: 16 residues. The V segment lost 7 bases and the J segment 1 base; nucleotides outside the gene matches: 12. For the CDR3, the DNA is TGTGCCAGCACCCCCAGGGACAGATGGAGTAACTATGGCTACACCTTC. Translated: CASTPRDRWSNYGYTF.

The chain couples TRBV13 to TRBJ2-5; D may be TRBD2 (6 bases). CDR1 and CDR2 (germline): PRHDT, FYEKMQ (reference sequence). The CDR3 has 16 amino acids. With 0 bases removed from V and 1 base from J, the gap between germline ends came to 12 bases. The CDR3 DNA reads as TGTGCCAGCAGCTTAGGCCGGAGGGGCGCCCAAGAGACCCAGTACTTC. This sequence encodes CASSLGRRGAQETQYF.

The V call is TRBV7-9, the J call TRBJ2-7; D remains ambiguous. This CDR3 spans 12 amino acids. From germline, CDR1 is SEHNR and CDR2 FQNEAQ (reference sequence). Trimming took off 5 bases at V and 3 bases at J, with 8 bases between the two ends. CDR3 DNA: TGTGCCAGCAGCAACAGTATCTACGAGCAGTACTTC. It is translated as CASSNSIYEQYF.